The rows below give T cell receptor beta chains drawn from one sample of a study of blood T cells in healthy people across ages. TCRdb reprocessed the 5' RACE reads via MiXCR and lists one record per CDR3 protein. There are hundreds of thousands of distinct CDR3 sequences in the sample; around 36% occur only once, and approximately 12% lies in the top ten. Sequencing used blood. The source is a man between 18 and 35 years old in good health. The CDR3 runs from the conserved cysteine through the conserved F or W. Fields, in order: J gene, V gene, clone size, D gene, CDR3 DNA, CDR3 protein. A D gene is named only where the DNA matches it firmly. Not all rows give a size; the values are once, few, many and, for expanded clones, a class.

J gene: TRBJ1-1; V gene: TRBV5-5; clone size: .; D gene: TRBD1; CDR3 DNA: TGTGCCAGCAGCTGGGACAGTCCAGCCACTGAAGCTTTCTTT; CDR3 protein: CASSWDSPATEAFF
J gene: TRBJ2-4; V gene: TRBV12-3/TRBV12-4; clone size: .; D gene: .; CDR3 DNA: TGTGCCAGCAGCGATCGGGACGCAGCCATTCAGTACTTC; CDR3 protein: CASSDRDAAIQYF
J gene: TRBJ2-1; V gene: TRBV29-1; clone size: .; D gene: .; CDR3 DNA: TGCAGCGTGACTCGGGGCGGTACAGACTACAATGAGCAGTTCTTC; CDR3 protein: CSVTRGGTDYNEQFF
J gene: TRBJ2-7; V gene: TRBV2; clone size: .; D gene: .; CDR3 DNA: TGTGCCAGCAGCCTGAAGGGGGTCACCTACGAGCAGTACTTC; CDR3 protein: CASSLKGVTYEQYF
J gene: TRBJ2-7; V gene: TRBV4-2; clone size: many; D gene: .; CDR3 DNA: TGTGCCAGCAGCCAATCCTCACAGGAAGGCCAGTACTTC; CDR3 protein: CASSQSSQEGQYF
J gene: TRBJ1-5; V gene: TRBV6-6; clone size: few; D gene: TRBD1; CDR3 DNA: TGTGCCAGCAGCTCCGGGACAGGGGGTTATTGGGATCAGCCCCAGCATTTT; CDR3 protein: CASSSGTGGYWDQPQHF
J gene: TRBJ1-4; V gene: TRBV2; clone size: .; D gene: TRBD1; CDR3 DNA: TGTGCCAGCCGGGGACAGACGGCAACTAATGAAAAACTGTTTTTT; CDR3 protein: CASRGQTATNEKLFF
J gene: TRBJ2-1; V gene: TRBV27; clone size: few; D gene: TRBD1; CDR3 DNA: TGTGCCAGCAGTACACGTCTCCATCCGGGACAGCCGTCCAATGAGCAGTTCTTC; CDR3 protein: CASSTRLHPGQPSNEQFF
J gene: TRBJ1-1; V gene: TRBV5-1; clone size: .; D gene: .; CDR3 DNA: TGCGCCAGCAGCGACCAGGAGGTGAACACTGAAGCTTTCTTT; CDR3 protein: CASSDQEVNTEAFF
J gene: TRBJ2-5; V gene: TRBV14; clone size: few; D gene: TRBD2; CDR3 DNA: TGTGCCAGCAGCCAAGATCAACTAGCGATTCGAGAGACCCAGTACTTC; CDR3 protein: CASSQDQLAIRETQYF
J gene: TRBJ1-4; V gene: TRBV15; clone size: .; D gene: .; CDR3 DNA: TGTGCCACCAGCAGAGGAGGACAGTCCCCTGAAAAACTGTTTTTT; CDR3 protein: CATSRGGQSPEKLFF
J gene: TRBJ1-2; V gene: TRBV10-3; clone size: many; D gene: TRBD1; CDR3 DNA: TGTGCCATCAGTGAGACCGCGACAGGGGTCTATGGCTACACCTTC; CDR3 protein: CAISETATGVYGYTF
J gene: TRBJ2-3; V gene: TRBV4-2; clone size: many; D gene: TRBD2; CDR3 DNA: TGTGCCAGCAGCCGATTACTAGCGGGGGGCGCAGATACGCAGTATTTT; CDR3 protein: CASSRLLAGGADTQYF
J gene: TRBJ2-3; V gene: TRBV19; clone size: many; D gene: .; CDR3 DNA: TGTGCCAGTAGTATTGGGGGGGATACGCAGTATTTT; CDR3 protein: CASSIGGDTQYF
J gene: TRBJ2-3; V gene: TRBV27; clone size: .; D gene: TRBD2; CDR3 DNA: TGTGCCAGCAGGGGGGGGACTAGCGGGGAATGTACGCAGTATTTT; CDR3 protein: CASRGGTSGECTQYF
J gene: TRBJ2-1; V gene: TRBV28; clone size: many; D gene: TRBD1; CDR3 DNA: TGTGCCAGCAGTTTAGGACAGGGTTTCGATGAGCAGTTCTTC; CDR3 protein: CASSLGQGFDEQFF
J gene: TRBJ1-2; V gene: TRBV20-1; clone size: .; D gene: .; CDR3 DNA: TGCAGTGCTAGAGAATCGGGGGCAGGATATGGCTACACCTTC; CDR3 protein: CSARESGAGYGYTF
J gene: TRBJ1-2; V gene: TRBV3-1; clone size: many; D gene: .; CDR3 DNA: TGTGCCAGCAGCCCGGCAGCTAACTATGGCTACACCTTC; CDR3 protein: CASSPAANYGYTF
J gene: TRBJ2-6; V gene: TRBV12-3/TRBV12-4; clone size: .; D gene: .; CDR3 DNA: TGTGCCAGCAGTTGGTCTGGAACTGGGGCCAACGTCCTGACTTTC; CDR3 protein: CASSWSGTGANVLTF
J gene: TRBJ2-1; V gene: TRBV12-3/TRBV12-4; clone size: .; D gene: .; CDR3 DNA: TGTGCCAGCAGTTTACCGAGGTCTGAGCAGTTCTTC; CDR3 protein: CASSLPRSEQFF
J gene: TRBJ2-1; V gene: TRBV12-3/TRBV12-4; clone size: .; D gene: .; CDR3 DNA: TGTGCCAGCTCACGCGGCCGGATCAATGAGCAGTTCTTC; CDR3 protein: CASSRGRINEQFF
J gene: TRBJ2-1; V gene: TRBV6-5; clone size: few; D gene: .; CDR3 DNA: TGTGCCAGCACCTTAGACGCGGGCCGGGATGAGCAGTTCTTC; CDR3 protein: CASTLDAGRDEQFF
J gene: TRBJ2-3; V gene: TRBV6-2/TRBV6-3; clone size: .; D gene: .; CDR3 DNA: TGTGCCAGCAACTTGGACCAGGAGGGGGGAGATACGCAGTATTTT; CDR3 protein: CASNLDQEGGDTQYF
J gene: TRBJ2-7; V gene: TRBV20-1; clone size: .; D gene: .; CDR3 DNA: TGCAGTGCCATATATGGGGGGAACTCCTACGAGCAGTACTTC; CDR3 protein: CSAIYGGNSYEQYF
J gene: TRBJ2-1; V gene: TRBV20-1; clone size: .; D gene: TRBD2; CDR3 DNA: TGCGGTGCTAGAGGGACTAGCGAGCGTGAGCAGTTCTTC; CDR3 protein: CGARGTSEREQFF
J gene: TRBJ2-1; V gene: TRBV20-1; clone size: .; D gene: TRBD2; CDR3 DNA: TGCAGTGCTAGCGGGACTAGCGGGAGAATTGAGCAGTTCTTC; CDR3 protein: CSASGTSGRIEQFF
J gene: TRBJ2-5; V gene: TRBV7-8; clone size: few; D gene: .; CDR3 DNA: TGTGCCAGCAGCTTAGTACTTAAGACAGGCGGACAAGAGACCCAGTACTTC; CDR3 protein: CASSLVLKTGGQETQYF
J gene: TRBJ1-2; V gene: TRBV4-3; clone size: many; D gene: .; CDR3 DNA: TGCGCCAGCAGCCAAGATAGAGCTAACTATGGCTACACCTTC; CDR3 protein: CASSQDRANYGYTF
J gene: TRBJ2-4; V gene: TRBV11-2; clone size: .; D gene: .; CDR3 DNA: TGTGCCAGCAGCTTAGAGGTGGGAGATGAGCAGTACTTC; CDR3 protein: CASSLEVGDEQYF
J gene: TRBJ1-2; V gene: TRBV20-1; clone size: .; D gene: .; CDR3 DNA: TGCAGTGCTAGGGCGGATCCAAGGGGCTACACCTTC; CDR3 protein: CSARADPRGYTF
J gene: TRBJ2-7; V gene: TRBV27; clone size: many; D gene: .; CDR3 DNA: TGTGCCAGCAGTCCGACAGGAATCTCCTACGAGCAGTACTTC; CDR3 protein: CASSPTGISYEQYF
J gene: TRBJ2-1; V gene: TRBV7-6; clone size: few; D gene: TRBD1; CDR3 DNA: TGTGCCAGCAGCCTGCGGGACAGGCCGAATGAGCAGTTCTTC; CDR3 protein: CASSLRDRPNEQFF
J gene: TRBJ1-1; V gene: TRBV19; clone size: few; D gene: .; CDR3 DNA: TGTGCCAGTAGTTCGACGGTGGGAGCCACTGAAGCTTTCTTT; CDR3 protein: CASSSTVGATEAFF
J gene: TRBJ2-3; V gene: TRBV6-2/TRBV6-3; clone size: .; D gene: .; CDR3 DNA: TGTGCCAGCAGTTACCCCGAGTTCCGTGGGGACGGGACAGATACGCAGTATTTT; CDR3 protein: CASSYPEFRGDGTDTQYF
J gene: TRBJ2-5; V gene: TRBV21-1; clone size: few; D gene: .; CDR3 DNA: TGTGCCAGCAGCAAAAAAAGGAGGGTCGGGGGGGCCAAAAGAGAGACCCAGTACTTC; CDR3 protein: CASSKKRRVGGAKRETQYF
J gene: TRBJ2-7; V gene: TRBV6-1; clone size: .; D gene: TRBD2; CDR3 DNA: TGTGCCAGCAGTTTTAGCGGGGGGGCCTTCTACGAGCAGTACTTC; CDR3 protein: CASSFSGGAFYEQYF
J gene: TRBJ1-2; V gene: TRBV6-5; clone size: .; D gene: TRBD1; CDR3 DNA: TGTGCCAGCAGTTTCAGACCCACAGGGGACGACTATGGCTACACCTTC; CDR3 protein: CASSFRPTGDDYGYTF
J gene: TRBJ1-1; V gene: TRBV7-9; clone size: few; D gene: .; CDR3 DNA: TGTGCCAGCAGCCTAAAGGAGAGGGGAGCTTTCTTT; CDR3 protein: CASSLKERGAFF
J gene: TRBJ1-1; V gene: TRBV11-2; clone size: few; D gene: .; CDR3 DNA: TGTGCCAGCAGCCCGAGCTCTACACATGACACTGAAGCTTTCTTT; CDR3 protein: CASSPSSTHDTEAFF
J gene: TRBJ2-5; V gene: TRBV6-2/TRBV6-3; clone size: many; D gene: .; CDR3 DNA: TGTGCCAGCAGTCCAGGGGAAGAGACCCAGTACTTC; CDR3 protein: CASSPGEETQYF
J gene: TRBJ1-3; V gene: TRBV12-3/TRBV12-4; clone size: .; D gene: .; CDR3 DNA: TGTGCCAGCAGTACAGGGATGGGAAACACCATATATTTT; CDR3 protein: CASSTGMGNTIYF
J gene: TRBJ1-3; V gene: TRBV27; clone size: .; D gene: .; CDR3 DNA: TGTGCCAGCAGCCTCGAGTCCTCTGGAAACACCATATATTTT; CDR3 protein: CASSLESSGNTIYF
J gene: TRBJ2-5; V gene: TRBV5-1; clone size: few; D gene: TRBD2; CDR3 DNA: TGCGCCAGCAGCGGGGAGGGGCAAGAGACCCAGTACTTC; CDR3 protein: CASSGEGQETQYF
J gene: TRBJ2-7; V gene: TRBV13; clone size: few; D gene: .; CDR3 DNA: TGTGCCAGCAGTCCAGATGGAGGGGGGAGCTCCTACGAGCAGTACTTC; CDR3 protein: CASSPDGGGSSYEQYF
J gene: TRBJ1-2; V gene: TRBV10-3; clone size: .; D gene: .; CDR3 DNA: TGTGCCATCAGTGTCGGGGGGTCCTATGGCTACACCTTC; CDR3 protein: CAISVGGSYGYTF
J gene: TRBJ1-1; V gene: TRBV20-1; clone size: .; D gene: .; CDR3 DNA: TGCAGTGCTAGAGATTTTGGGCGGGCTGAAGCTTTCTTT; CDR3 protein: CSARDFGRAEAFF
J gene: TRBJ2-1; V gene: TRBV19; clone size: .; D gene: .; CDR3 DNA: TGTGCCAGTAGTATCGGGGGGCCCACCTACAATGAGCAGTTCTTC; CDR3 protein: CASSIGGPTYNEQFF
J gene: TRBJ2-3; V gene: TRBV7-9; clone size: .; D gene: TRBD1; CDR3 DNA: TGTGCCAGCAGCTTCTCCAGGGGGCGGATAGATACGCAGTATTTT; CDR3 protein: CASSFSRGRIDTQYF
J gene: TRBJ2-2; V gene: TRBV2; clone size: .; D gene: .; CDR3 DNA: TGTGCCAGCAGGCCACGGGTAGCGAACACCGGGGAGCTGTTTTTT; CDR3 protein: CASRPRVANTGELFF
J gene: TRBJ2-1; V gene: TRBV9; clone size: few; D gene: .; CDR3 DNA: TGTGCCAGCAGCACTCATCAGGGTCACAATGAGCAGTTCTTC; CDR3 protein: CASSTHQGHNEQFF
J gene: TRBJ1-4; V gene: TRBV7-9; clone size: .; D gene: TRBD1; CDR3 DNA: TGTGCCAGCAGCGGGCCTAAGACAGGGCCAAATGAAAAACCGTTTTTT; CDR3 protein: CASSGPKTGPNEKPFF
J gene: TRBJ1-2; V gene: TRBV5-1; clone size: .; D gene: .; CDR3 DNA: TGCGCCAGCAGCTTATTACAGGCGTCCCGTGGCTACACCTTC; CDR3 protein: CASSLLQASRGYTF
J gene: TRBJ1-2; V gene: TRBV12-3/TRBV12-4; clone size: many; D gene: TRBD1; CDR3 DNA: TGTGCCAGCAGTTTAGAGGGGGCTTTATGGTATGGCTACACCTTC; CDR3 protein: CASSLEGALWYGYTF
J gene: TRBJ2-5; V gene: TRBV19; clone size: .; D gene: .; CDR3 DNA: TGTGCCAGTACCGCCCGGGACACAAAAGAGACCCAGTACTTC; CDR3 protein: CASTARDTKETQYF